This is a list of T cell receptor beta chains from one sample in a study of CD8 T cells in ankylosing spondylitis. TCRdb passed the 5' RACE reads through MiXCR, listing each CDR3 protein once. The sample shows about 130,000 distinct CDR3 sequences, more than 5.5% of them seen only once. What was sequenced was blood, either unsorted or a sorted T cell fraction (not recorded which). These TCRs come from a female donor with ankylosing spondylitis or in good health (not recorded which). The CDR3 runs from the conserved cysteine through the conserved F or W. D genes are given only for firm matches. The size entry gives once, few or many counts, or a class when the clone is expanded.

CDR3: CASSLADHTDTQYF
DNA: TGCGCCAGCAGCTTGGCGGATCACACAGATACGCAGTATTTT
J: TRBJ2-3
D: -
size: many
V: TRBV5-1

CDR3: CASSLGQGVWEQYF
DNA: TGTGCCAGCAGTTTAGGACAGGGAGTATGGGAGCAGTACTTC
J: TRBJ2-7
D: TRBD1
size: many
V: TRBV12-3/TRBV12-4

CDR3: CASSYGRTSYEQYF
DNA: TGTGCCAGCAGTTACGGACGGACCTCCTACGAGCAGTACTTC
J: TRBJ2-7
D: -
size: many
V: TRBV6-5

CDR3: CASSRDRFAGELFF
DNA: TGTGCCAGCAGCCGGGACAGGTTTGCCGGGGAGCTGTTTTTT
J: TRBJ2-2
D: TRBD1
size: many
V: TRBV7-3

CDR3: CASSTTKTPGDSFNSPLHF
DNA: TGTGCCAGCAGCACCACTAAAACCCCAGGTGACTCCTTTAATTCACCCCTCCACTTT
J: TRBJ1-6
D: -
size: many
V: TRBV11-1

CDR3: CASSRLAGGPSNEQFF
DNA: TGTGCCAGCAGTCGCCTAGCGGGGGGGCCTAGCAATGAGCAGTTCTTC
J: TRBJ2-1
D: TRBD2
size: many
V: TRBV28

CDR3: CASSYSGLAGIYNEQFF
DNA: TGTGCCAGCAGTTACTCAGGACTAGCGGGGATATACAATGAGCAGTTCTTC
J: TRBJ2-1
D: TRBD2
size: many
V: TRBV6-2/TRBV6-3

CDR3: CASSLGSYSNQPQHF
DNA: TGTGCCAGCAGTCTAGGAAGCTATAGCAATCAGCCCCAGCATTTT
J: TRBJ1-5
D: -
size: many
V: TRBV6-1

CDR3: CATLEGSPLHF
DNA: TGTGCCACCCTCGAGGGTTCACCCCTCCACTTT
J: TRBJ1-6
D: -
size: many
V: TRBV10-3

CDR3: CASSRGLGDTQYF
DNA: TGTGCCAGCAGCCGGGGACTTGGGGATACGCAGTATTTT
J: TRBJ2-3
D: -
size: many
V: TRBV6-1

CDR3: CATSDSHAPGDTQYF
DNA: TGTGCCACCAGTGATTCTCACGCGCCAGGAGATACGCAGTATTTT
J: TRBJ2-3
D: -
size: many
V: TRBV24-1

CDR3: CASSYSAGELFF
DNA: TGTGCCAGCAGTTACTCAGCCGGGGAGCTGTTTTTT
J: TRBJ2-2
D: -
size: few
V: TRBV6-2/TRBV6-3

CDR3: CASRGWTVRGPNNSPLHF
DNA: TGTGCCAGCAGAGGATGGACGGTTCGGGGGCCTAATAATTCACCCCTCCACTTT
J: TRBJ1-6
D: -
size: many
V: TRBV6-1

CDR3: CASSFGPTGQGDNEQFF
DNA: TGTGCCAGCAGCTTTGGGCCCACGGGACAGGGAGACAATGAGCAGTTCTTC
J: TRBJ2-1
D: TRBD1
size: many
V: TRBV7-9

CDR3: CSAEAASVSTDTQYF
DNA: TGCAGTGCTGAAGCGGCTAGCGTTAGCACAGATACGCAGTATTTT
J: TRBJ2-3
D: -
size: many
V: TRBV20-1

CDR3: CASTRQDEHSSTDTQYF
DNA: TGTGCCAGCACGAGGCAGGATGAGCACTCTAGCACAGATACGCAGTATTTT
J: TRBJ2-3
D: -
size: many
V: TRBV9

CDR3: CASSPPRGALSSYNEQFF
DNA: TGCGCCAGCAGCCCCCCTCGGGGGGCCCTCAGCTCCTACAATGAGCAGTTCTTC
J: TRBJ2-1
D: -
size: many
V: TRBV5-1

CDR3: CASSLSTSRGGEQFF
DNA: TGCGCCAGCAGCCTCTCGACTAGTCGTGGCGGTGAGCAGTTCTTC
J: TRBJ2-1
D: -
size: few
V: TRBV4-3

CDR3: CATSSGGSSSYNSPLHF
DNA: TGTGCCACCAGCAGTGGAGGCAGCAGCTCCTATAATTCACCCCTCCACTTT
J: TRBJ1-6
D: -
size: many
V: TRBV15

CDR3: CASSRLAPYNEQFF
DNA: TGTGCCAGCAGTCGACTAGCGCCCTACAATGAGCAGTTCTTC
J: TRBJ2-1
D: TRBD2
size: many
V: TRBV12-3/TRBV12-4

CDR3: CASRRPQGYGYTF
DNA: TGTGCCAGCCGTCGTCCACAGGGGTATGGCTACACCTTC
J: TRBJ1-2
D: TRBD1
size: many
V: TRBV28

CDR3: CASSPRGVGNEQFF
DNA: TGTGCCAGCAGCCCTCGGGGGGTGGGGAATGAGCAGTTCTTC
J: TRBJ2-1
D: TRBD2
size: many
V: TRBV7-9

CDR3: CASSQGTLNTEAFF
DNA: TGCGCCAGCAGCCAAGGGACACTGAACACTGAAGCTTTCTTT
J: TRBJ1-1
D: -
size: many
V: TRBV4-1

CDR3: CASSSARRGTGNEKLFF
DNA: TGTGCCAGCAGCTCAGCTCGAAGGGGGACGGGAAATGAAAAACTGTTTTTT
J: TRBJ1-4
D: -
size: many
V: TRBV7-8

CDR3: CSARGGSGGAGEQFF
DNA: TGCAGTGCTAGAGGCGGTAGCGGGGGGGCCGGTGAGCAGTTCTTC
J: TRBJ2-1
D: TRBD2
size: many
V: TRBV20-1

CDR3: CASSPMAGTQYF
DNA: TGTGCCAGCAGCCCCATGGCAGGCACGCAGTATTTT
J: TRBJ2-3
D: -
size: few
V: TRBV7-2

CDR3: CSARPNNQPQHF
DNA: TGCAGTGCTAGACCAAACAATCAGCCCCAGCATTTT
J: TRBJ1-5
D: -
size: many
V: TRBV20-1

CDR3: CASNLGGDQPQHF
DNA: TGTGCCAGTAACCTAGGGGGAGATCAGCCCCAGCATTTT
J: TRBJ1-5
D: -
size: many
V: TRBV12-3/TRBV12-4

CDR3: CASSLTMAGIQETQYF
DNA: TGTGCCAGCAGTTTAACCATGGCGGGGATCCAAGAGACCCAGTACTTC
J: TRBJ2-5
D: -
size: many
V: TRBV12-3/TRBV12-4

CDR3: CASSLATGRGRGTEAFF
DNA: TGTGCCAGCAGCTTAGCGACTGGCAGGGGGCGGGGAACTGAAGCTTTCTTT
J: TRBJ1-1
D: TRBD1
size: many
V: TRBV3-1

CDR3: CASEGNTEAFF
DNA: TGTGCCAGCGAGGGGAACACTGAAGCTTTCTTT
J: TRBJ1-1
D: -
size: many
V: TRBV6-1

CDR3: CASSQNQGGAYGYTF
DNA: TGCGCCAGCAGCCAGAACCAGGGGGGAGCCTATGGCTACACCTTC
J: TRBJ1-2
D: TRBD1
size: many
V: TRBV4-3

CDR3: CASSWTGGAMVGELFF
DNA: TGCGCCAGCAGCTGGACAGGGGGCGCGATGGTCGGGGAGCTGTTTTTT
J: TRBJ2-2
D: TRBD1
size: few
V: TRBV5-1

CDR3: CASSYRDTEAFF
DNA: TGTGCCAGCAGTTACCGGGACACTGAAGCTTTCTTT
J: TRBJ1-1
D: -
size: many
V: TRBV6-5

CDR3: CASSLGGYTDTQYF
DNA: TGCGCCAGCAGCTTGGGCGGGTACACAGATACGCAGTATTTT
J: TRBJ2-3
D: -
size: many
V: TRBV5-1

CDR3: CASSLIVAGAMETQYF
DNA: TGCGCCAGCAGCTTGATAGTAGCGGGGGCTATGGAGACCCAGTACTTC
J: TRBJ2-5
D: TRBD2
size: many
V: TRBV5-1

CDR3: CASSQGTAIAGEKLFF
DNA: TGCGCCAGCAGCCAAGGGACGGCCATAGCGGGGGAAAAACTGTTTTTT
J: TRBJ1-4
D: -
size: many
V: TRBV4-1

CDR3: CAWSDQETQYF
DNA: TGTGCCTGGAGTGACCAAGAGACCCAGTACTTC
J: TRBJ2-5
D: -
size: many
V: TRBV30

CDR3: CASSLVMGSGKLAKNIQYF
DNA: TGTGCCAGCAGCTTAGTTATGGGTTCGGGGAAACTAGCCAAAAACATTCAGTACTTC
J: TRBJ2-4
D: -
size: few
V: TRBV11-1

CDR3: CASSVQGRSYEQYF
DNA: TGTGCCAGCAGCGTACAGGGCCGCTCCTACGAGCAGTACTTC
J: TRBJ2-7
D: -
size: many
V: TRBV7-9

CDR3: CASSLELPLGEQFF
DNA: TGTGCCAGCAGTTTAGAACTACCCCTCGGTGAGCAGTTCTTC
J: TRBJ2-1
D: -
size: many
V: TRBV12-3/TRBV12-4

CDR3: CASTPPWRWGTYEQYF
DNA: TGTGCCAGCACCCCCCCCTGGCGTTGGGGAACCTACGAGCAGTACTTC
J: TRBJ2-7
D: -
size: many
V: TRBV28